This TCR beta chain was identified during a study of T cell repertoires in cytomegalovirus infection. About the research overall: Selected CMV epitopes included recently identified HLA-C-restricted ones as well as well-studied HLA-B-restricted ones.

Study-level findings and limits: CMV-specific TCR beta clonotypes restricted by HLA-C were the ones dominating the ex vivo response.

TCRdb processed the reads anew with MiXCR; each CDR3 protein has one entry. The sample lists tens of thousands of distinct CDR3 sequences, roughly half occurring once. Notes on this clonotype: Its antigen remains unidentified.

The CDR3 spans 16 residues. V lost 1 base to trimming and J lost 10 bases, with 22 bases between them. Per germline, CDR1 SEHNR and CDR2 FQNEAQ (reference sequence). The sequencing used CD8+ T cells from cultured PBMCs, collected from culture after CMV antigen stimulation. This clonotype was sampled from a human donor in good health (CMV status not recorded). Some clones in this sample may be carry-over from other donors' samples. This chain uses TRBV7-9 with TRBJ1-2; possibly TRBD1 for D (6 bases). CDR3 nucleotides: TGTGCCAGCAGCTTAGTAGGGGGACCTACGGTGGAGGACTACACCTTC. Protein: CASSLVGGPTVEDYTF.